This paragraph covers one T cell receptor (beta chain) sequence. Its cognate antigen has yet to be identified. Per-base quality was not reported, and no clone a single base away is much larger than it. The junction carries 8 bases between V and J, which are trimmed by 0 bases and 4 bases respectively. There are 14 amino acids in the CDR3, from cysteine to phenylalanine inclusive. Here the CDR3 DNA is all that survives: 42 bases in frame from base 1. CDR1 and CDR2 are read off the germline V gene (reference sequence) as SGHNT and YYREEE. These data originate in a study of cytomegalovirus exposure and HLA in healthy donors listed by TCRdb under 2017. Regarding the complete study: In an earlier analysis of roughly 590 of the donors, 250 to 350 Gb of sequence data and approximately 120 million unique TCR beta sequences from 150 million to 200 million T cells were reported. Approximately 300 gigabases of sequencing data and 78 million or so unique TCR sequences were included in an early release covering 500 to 750 HLA-typed donors. The genetic ancestry cluster associated with self-reported Caucasian donors included around four fifths of the approximately 430 genotyped donors. The study aimed to test whether cataloging public T cell receptors could reveal signatures of past pathogen exposure. The study used immunosequencing to profile the T cell repertoires of around 600 subjects and linked those repertoires to cytomegalovirus serostatus. In addition to the first cohort of hundreds of subjects, a separate validation cohort of approximately 120 different subjects was used. High-throughput TCR immunosequencing, statistical association of individual TCRs with disease status, and machine learning were combined to predict cytomegalovirus infection status. In a later analysis, previously published TCR beta repertoires from more than 500 donors were re-analyzed and high-resolution HLA genotyping was added so that TCR occurrence patterns could be studied. In the later analysis, no new phenotypic data were used to find candidate immune exposures; instead, reliance was placed on TCR beta sequences and their occurrence across donors. An earlier analysis of roughly 580 of the donors used high-throughput TCR beta sequencing to judge whether each TCR beta V gene segment behaved as functional or pseudogenic. Donor age, sex, ethnicity and CMV serostatus were collected together with the repertoire data. A later genetic analysis used genome-wide SNP genotypes for 398 of the 666 donors, treating that subset as a discovery cohort. All discovery cohort repertoires had been generated on a single sequencing platform. HLA typing covered class I and class II loci at four-digit resolution. Typing coverage differed by locus: A, B, C, DRB1 and DQB1 were typed in about 629-640 donors, DQA1 in roughly 510, DPA1 in around 610, and DPB1 in 472. A handful of DR-DQ haplotypes were handled as single units for association and clustering because linkage in the cohort was strong. On average, roughly 240,000 unique TCR beta nucleotide sequences were sequenced per donor among fewer than 500 genotyped donors of the cohort, with around 19% of those sequences being non-productive.

The cohort comprised some 700 healthy bone marrow donors. All cohort members were sampled while nominally healthy, although unrecorded immune exposures were likely present. The donor was CMV seropositive and was included in the group of some 290 seropositive cohort members. Every donor gave a peripheral blood sample, and the peripheral blood mononuclear cells from that sample were used for TCR beta sequencing. Genomic DNA extraction from the blood cell samples was performed with the Qiagen DNeasy Blood Extraction Kit. Libraries were constructed by the immunoSEQ multiplex PCR assay. A mixture of 60 forward primers for TCR Vbeta segments and 13 reverse primers for TCR Jbeta segments was used in the multiplex PCR. Amplification of the CDR3 region of rearranged TCR beta genes was performed with a multiplex PCR assay on genomic DNA. On the Illumina HiSeq System, the amplified TCR beta libraries were sequenced as 87-base-pair reads. Turning to the authors' computational methods: A later analysis counted 75 million to 100 million unique TCR beta chains across the 700 or so repertoires, and approximately 11 million of these chains were shared by at least two donors. A nearest-neighbor algorithm error-corrected the raw reads and collapsed the reads into unique sequences, merging closely related sequences to remove PCR and sequencing errors. Alignment of CDR3 sequences to IMGT reference sequences was used to assign V, D and J gene segments. For a sequence to be retained, a match of at least six nucleotides was required to both a V gene segment and a J gene segment. A rearrangement counted as productive if the CDR3 had no stop codons and remained in frame with V and J, and every other rearrangement counted as non-productive. CDR3 was defined by IMGT convention, running from the second conserved V-encoded cysteine to the conserved J-encoded phenylalanine. In an earlier analysis of around 640 of the donors, sequences lacking an unambiguous match to a single V gene segment were excluded. In an earlier analysis of approximately 500 of the donors, a V segment was called functional when productive rearrangements were above 56.7%, and segregating when the standard deviation between donors exceeded 5%. A statistical classification framework was developed to diagnose cytomegalovirus status using the catalog of TCR beta chain sequences. In a later analysis, V and J genes were assigned by comparing TCR nucleotide sequences against IMGT/GENE-DB human TR gene sequences. Using the TCRdist pipeline, a later analysis assigned CDR3 sequences along with most-parsimonious VDJ recombination scenarios. In a later analysis, each TCR beta chain was defined by its CDR3 amino acid sequence together with its V-gene family, and reads without a unique V-gene family were excluded. As a way to deal with suspected cross-contamination and a sequencing artifact, a later analysis dropped 500 to 700 nucleotide sequences that were highly shared and had low generation probability. For each public chain, a later analysis derived a clonal expansion index from normalized ranks of inferred template counts within each repertoire. Generation probabilities in a later analysis came from a VDJ recombination model fitted to out-of-frame rearrangements, and those results were checked against IGoR. Hypergeometric tests were used in a later analysis to score TCR-TCR, TCR-HLA and TCR-CMV co-occurrence, with a repertoire-size bias correction applied to the TCR pairs. A later analysis estimated false discovery rates by permuting HLA or CMV assignments 20 times. In a later analysis, co-occurring TCRs were grouped using DBSCAN, and TCRdist sequence similarity was added for clustering within HLA-allele-positive subsets. For co-occurrence clustering, repertoires with fewer than 30,000 or more than 120,000 public chains were excluded, along with five repertoires with anomalous nucleotide sharing. TCRdb took over this immuneACCESS table, retaining in-frame rearrangements with V and J assigned. Such tables are incomplete; in checked studies, under half of the missing clones stem from an unresolved V gene, and the remainder is unexplained. The V and J calls and the clone size are those of that table, but D and trimming were determined from the DNA. Present in this sample are about 130,000 clones, under 85% of which were seen just once. The top ten hold about 13% of the sample.

Results and caveats for the whole study, not just this receptor: Linkage disequilibrium might explain the correlated functional status among segregating V segments, but an unknown experimental factor could not be ruled out. Most TCR sequences were observed very rarely across donors, whereas some public TCRs were present in many individuals. In a later analysis, HLA-associated TCR beta chains showed more clonal expansion and lower generation probabilities than non-associated chains that were equally common. A later genetic analysis associated a missense DCLRE1C variant with V-gene and J-gene trimming of TCR beta chains, and an independent cohort replicated the association. In both the original and validation cohorts, the classifier was reported to diagnose cytomegalovirus status with high specificity and sensitivity. Some IMGT-functional V segments, including TRBV6-2 and TRBV6-3, could not be distinguished by the 87-base-pair reads and were therefore excluded. Presence/absence analyses assumed roughly uniform sequencing depth across donors, an assumption that may not hold. A later genetic analysis reported fewer N-insertions in productive TCRs among donors in an Asian-associated ancestry cluster than the roughly 620-donor mean. A further reported finding was that TCR beta sequences accurately predicted the HLA-A and HLA-B alleles for most subjects in the first cohort. Several of the top co-occurrence clusters appeared to be linked to parvovirus B19, influenza, CMV and Epstein-Barr virus, according to a later analysis. In the study, around 150 TCR beta chains were listed as associated with cytomegalovirus. A later analysis associated some 17,000 TCR beta sequences with specific HLA alleles at a false discovery rate of 0.05. CMV serostatus was the only immune exposure information available for the cohort. Broadly in line with IMGT annotations, most TCR beta V segments showed up in productive rearrangements about 90% or about 30% of the time in an earlier analysis of around 550 of the donors. HLA typing was unavailable for some donors at each locus, so association tests used only the typed subset. When HLA alleles, especially DR and DQ, strongly co-occurred, attributing TCR associations to individual alleles was difficult. A group of highly shared sequence variants was considered likely to be a technical artifact of the sequencing pipeline. The authors suggested that the approach could potentially be generalized to other disease states and immunological phenotypes. In vitro tests confirmed that three of the cytomegalovirus-associated TCR beta chains recognize cytomegalovirus antigens. According to a later analysis, TCR association rates differed among HLA loci, with DRB1 alleles showing the most associated TCRs and HLA-C alleles showing the fewest. The earlier analysis of approximately 560 of the donors excluded about 16 rarely observed V segments, including chromosome 9 orphons, because counts were too low. A later analysis found that most CMV-associated TCR beta chains appeared HLA-restricted, with HLA associations seemingly driven largely by CMV exposure. Only TCR beta chains were sequenced in this cohort, and the absence of alpha or paired-chain data limited detectable features.

The rearrangement joined TRBV5-4 to TRBJ1-5; TRBD1 is perhaps the D gene, given 5 matching bases. The receptor's source is a woman aged 35 to 49 in good health and CMV-seropositive. Source material: PBMCs. In nucleotides, the sequence is TGTGCCAGCAGCTTGGCAGGGCGGAATCAGCCCCAGCATTTT. Its amino acids are CASSLAGRNQPQHF.